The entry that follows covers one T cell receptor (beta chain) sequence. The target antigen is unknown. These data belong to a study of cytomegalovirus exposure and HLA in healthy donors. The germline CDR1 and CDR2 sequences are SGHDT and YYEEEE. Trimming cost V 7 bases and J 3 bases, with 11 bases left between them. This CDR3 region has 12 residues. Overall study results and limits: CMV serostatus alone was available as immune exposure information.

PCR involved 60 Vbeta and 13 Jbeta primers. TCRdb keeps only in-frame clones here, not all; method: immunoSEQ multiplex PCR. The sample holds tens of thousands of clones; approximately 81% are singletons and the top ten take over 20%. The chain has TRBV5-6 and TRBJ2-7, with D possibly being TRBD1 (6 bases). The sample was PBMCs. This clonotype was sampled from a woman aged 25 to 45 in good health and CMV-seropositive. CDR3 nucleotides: TGTGCCAGCCAGACAGGCCTCTACGAGCAGTACTTC. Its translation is CASQTGLYEQYF. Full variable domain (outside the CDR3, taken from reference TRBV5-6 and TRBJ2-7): DAGVTQSPTHLIKTRGQQVTLRCSPKSGHDTVSWYQQALGQGPQFIFQYYEEEERQRGNFPDRFSGHQFPNYSSELNVNALLLGDSALYLCASQTGLYEQYFGPGTRLTVT.